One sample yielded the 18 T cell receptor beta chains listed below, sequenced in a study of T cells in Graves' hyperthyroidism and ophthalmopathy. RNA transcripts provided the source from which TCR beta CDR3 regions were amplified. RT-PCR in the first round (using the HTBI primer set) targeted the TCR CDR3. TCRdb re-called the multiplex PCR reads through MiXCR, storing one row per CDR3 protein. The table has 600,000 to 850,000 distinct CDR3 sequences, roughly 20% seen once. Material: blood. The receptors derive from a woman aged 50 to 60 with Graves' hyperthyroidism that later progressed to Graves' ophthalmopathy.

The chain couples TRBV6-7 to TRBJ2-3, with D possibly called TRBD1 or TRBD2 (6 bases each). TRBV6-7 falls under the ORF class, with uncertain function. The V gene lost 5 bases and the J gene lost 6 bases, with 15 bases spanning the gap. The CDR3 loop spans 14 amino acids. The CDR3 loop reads CASSRTGRIDTQYF. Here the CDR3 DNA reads TGTGCCAGCAGTCGAACAGGGAGGATTGATACGCAGTATTTT.

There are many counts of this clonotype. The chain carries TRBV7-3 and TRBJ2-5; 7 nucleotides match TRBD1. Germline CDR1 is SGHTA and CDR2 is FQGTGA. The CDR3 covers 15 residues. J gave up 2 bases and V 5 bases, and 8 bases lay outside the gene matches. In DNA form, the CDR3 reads TGTGCCAGCAGCCCGCGCTCGGGACAGCAAGAGACCCAGTACTTC. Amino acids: CASSPRSGQQETQYF.

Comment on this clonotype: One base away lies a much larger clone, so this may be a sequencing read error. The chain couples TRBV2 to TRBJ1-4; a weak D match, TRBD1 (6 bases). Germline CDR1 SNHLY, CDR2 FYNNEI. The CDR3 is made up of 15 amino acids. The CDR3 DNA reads TGTGCCAGCAGTAACAGAGGGGGATTGAATGAAAAACTGGTTTTT. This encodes CASSNRGGLNEKLVF.

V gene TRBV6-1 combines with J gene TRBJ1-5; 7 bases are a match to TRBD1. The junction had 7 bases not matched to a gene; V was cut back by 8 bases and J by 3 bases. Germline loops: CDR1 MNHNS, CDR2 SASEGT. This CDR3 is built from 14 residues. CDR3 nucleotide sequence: TGTGCCAGCTCGACAACAGGGGCCAATCAGCCCCAGCATTTT. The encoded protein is CASSTTGANQPQHF.

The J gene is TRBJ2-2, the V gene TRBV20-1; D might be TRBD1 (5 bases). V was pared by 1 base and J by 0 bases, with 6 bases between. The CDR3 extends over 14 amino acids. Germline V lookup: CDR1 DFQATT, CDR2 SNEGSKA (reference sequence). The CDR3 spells CSARARANTGELFF. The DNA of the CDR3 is TGCAGTGCTAGAGCCAGGGCGAACACCGGGGAGCTGTTTTTT.

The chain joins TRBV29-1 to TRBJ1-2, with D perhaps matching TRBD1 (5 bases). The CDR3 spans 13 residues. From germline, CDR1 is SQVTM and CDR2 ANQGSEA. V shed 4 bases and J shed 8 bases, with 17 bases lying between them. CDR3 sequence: CSVVGDGLRGYTF. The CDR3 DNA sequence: TGCAGCGTTGTCGGGGACGGCCTAAGAGGCTACACCTTC.

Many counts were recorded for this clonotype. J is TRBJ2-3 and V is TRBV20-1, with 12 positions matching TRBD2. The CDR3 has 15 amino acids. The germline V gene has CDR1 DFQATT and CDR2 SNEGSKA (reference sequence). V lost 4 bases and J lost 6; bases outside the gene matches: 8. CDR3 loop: CSATLQTSGGDTQYF. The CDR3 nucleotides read TGCAGTGCTACCCTTCAGACTAGCGGGGGCGATACGCAGTATTTT.

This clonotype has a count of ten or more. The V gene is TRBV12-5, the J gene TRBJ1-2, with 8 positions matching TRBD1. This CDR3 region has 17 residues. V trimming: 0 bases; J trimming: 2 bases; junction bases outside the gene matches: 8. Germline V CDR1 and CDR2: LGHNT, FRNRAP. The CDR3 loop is CASGLVLGTGTNYGYTF. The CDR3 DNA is TGTGCTAGTGGTTTGGTACTCGGGACAGGTACAAACTATGGCTACACCTTC.

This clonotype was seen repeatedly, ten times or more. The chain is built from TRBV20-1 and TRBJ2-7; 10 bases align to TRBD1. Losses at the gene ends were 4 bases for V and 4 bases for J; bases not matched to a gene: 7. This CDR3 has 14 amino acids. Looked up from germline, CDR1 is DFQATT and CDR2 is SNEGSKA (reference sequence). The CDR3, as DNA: TGCAGTGCTAACCGTCCGGGACAGGGGTACGAGCAGTACTTC. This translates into CSANRPGQGYEQYF.

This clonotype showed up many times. The CDR3 coding sequence is TGCAGTGCTTCAACCGGGACTAGGGGGTTGGAGCAGTACTTC. As protein: CSASTGTRGLEQYF. This sequence joins TRBV20-1 and TRBJ2-7; TRBD2 matches at 8 bases. Per germline, CDR1 DFQATT and CDR2 SNEGSKA (reference sequence). With 5 bases clipped from V and 7 bases from J, the junction kept 13 bases outside the gene matches. There are 14 residues in the CDR3.

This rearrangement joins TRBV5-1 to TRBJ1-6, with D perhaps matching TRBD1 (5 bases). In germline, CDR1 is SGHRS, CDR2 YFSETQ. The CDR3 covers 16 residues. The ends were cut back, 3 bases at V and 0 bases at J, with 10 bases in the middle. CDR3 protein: CASSSTESSYNSPLHF. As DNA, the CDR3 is TGCGCCAGCAGCTCGACAGAGAGCTCCTATAATTCACCCCTCCACTTT. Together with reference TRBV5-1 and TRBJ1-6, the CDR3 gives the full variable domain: KAGVTQTPRYLIKTRGQQVTLSCSPISGHRSVSWYQQTPGQGLQFLFEYFSETQRNKGNFPGRFSGRQFSNSRSEMNVSTLELGDSALYLCASSSTESSYNSPLHFGNGTRLTVT.

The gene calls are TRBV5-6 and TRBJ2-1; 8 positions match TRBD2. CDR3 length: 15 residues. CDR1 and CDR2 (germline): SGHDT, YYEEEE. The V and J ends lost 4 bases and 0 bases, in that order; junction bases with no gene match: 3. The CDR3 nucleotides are TGTGCCAGCAGCCGGCGGGGGGTCTCCTACAATGAGCAGTTCTTC. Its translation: CASSRRGVSYNEQFF.

CDR3 amino acids: CASSYETRSDYNEQFF. The CDR3 nucleotides are TGTGCCAGCAGTTACGAGACTAGAAGCGACTACAATGAGCAGTTCTTC. The rearrangement joins TRBV6-5 to TRBJ2-1; tentatively, D is TRBD2 (6 bases). Germline assignment: CDR1 MNHEY and CDR2 SVGAGI. The CDR3 consists of 16 residues. V lost 2 bases to trimming and J lost 3 bases, with 14 bases between them.

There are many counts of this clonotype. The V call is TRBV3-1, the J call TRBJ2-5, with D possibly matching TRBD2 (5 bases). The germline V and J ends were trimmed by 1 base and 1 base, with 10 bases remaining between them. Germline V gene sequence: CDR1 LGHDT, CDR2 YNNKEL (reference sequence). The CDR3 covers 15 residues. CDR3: CASSQVGGFQETQYF. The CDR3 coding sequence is TGTGCCAGCAGCCAAGTCGGAGGCTTCCAAGAGACCCAGTACTTC.

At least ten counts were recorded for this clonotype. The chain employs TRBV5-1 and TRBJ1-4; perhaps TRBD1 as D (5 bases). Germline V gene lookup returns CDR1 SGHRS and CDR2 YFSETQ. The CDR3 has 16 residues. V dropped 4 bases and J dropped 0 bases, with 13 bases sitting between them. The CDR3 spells CASSRLTGTTNEKLFF. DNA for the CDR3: TGCGCCAGCAGCAGATTAACAGGAACAACTAATGAAAAACTGTTTTTT.

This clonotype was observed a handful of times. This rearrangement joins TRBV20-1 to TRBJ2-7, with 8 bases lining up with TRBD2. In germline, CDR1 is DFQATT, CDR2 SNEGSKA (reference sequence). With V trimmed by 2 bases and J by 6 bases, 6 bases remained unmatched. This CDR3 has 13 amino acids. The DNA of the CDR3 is TGCAGTGCTAGAACGCGGGAGGTTGGCGAGCAGTACTTC. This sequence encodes CSARTREVGEQYF.

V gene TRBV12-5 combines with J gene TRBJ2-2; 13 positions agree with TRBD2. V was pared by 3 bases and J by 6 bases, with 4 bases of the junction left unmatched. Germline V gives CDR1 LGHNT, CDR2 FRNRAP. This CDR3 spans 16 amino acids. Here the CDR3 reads CASGFPGLAGSGELFF. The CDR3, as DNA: TGTGCTAGTGGTTTCCCGGGACTAGCGGGGTCCGGGGAGCTGTTTTTT.

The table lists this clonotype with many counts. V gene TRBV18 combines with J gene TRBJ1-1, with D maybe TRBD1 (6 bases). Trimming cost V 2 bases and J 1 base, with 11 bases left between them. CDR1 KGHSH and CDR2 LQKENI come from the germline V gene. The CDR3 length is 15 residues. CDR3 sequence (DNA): TGTGCCAGCTCACCAGGGGGCAGGGGGAACACTGAAGCTTTCTTT. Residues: CASSPGGRGNTEAFF.